These 9 T cell receptor beta chains originate from one sample sequenced in a study of preoperative IRX-2 immunotherapy in early breast cancer. Only in-frame clones appear in the TCRdb table, and some are missing; sequencing was by immunoSEQ multiplex PCR. This table has about 98,000 clones, 75% to 90% appearing once. The treatment: preoperative locoregional IRX-2 cytokine immunotherapy. The specimen comprised tumor tissue, sampled after IRX-2 immunotherapy. Receptors originate from a human donor with breast cancer.

As DNA, the CDR3 is TGCAGCGTGGGGAAAGAATCCTATGGCTACACCTTC. This translates into CSVGKESYGYTF. The rearrangement joins TRBV29-1 to TRBJ1-2; unclear D gene. CDR1 SQVTM and CDR2 ANQGSEA come from the germline V gene. V lost 6 bases and J 4 bases, leaving 12 bases between the germline ends. This CDR3 spans 12 amino acids.

This chain links TRBV19 with TRBJ1-2; D is perhaps TRBD1 (5 bases). The CDR3 runs to 11 residues. The germline gives CDR1 LNHDA, CDR2 SQIVND (reference sequence). Trimming pared 11 bases from V and 6 bases from J, leaving 13 bases between. CDR3 protein: CAGGTGDGYTF. Written as DNA, the CDR3 is TGTGCCGGTGGGACGGGGGATGGCTACACCTTC.

The V gene is TRBV5-1, the J gene TRBJ1-2, with 8 bases matching TRBD1. CDR3 length: 15 residues. Germline CDR1 is SGHRS and CDR2 is YFSETQ. The trim removed 4 bases at V and 2 bases at J, leaving 7 bases unmatched. The DNA for the CDR3 is TGCGCCAGCAGCACTCGGACAGGGCCCAACTATGGCTACACCTTC. It encodes CASSTRTGPNYGYTF.

The chain carries TRBV11-3 and TRBJ2-7; TRBD1 is a possible D gene (6 bases). Per germline, CDR1 SGHNT and CDR2 YENEEA. The CDR3 spans 14 residues. V lost 1 base and J 5 bases, leaving 12 bases between the germline ends. CDR3 protein: CASSLGQGFNEQYF. As DNA, the CDR3 is TGTGCCAGCAGCTTAGGGCAGGGGTTTAACGAGCAGTACTTC.

Only one count was recorded for this clone. The chain employs TRBV25-1 and TRBJ2-3, with 10 bases matching TRBD2. The CDR3 has 17 amino acids. V gave up 1 base and J gave up 2 bases; unmatched junction bases: 6. Germline-derived CDR1 and CDR2 are MGHDK and SYGVNS. CDR3 bases: TGTGCCAGCAGTGAATCGGGACTAGCGCTAAACACAGATACGCAGTATTTT. Translating it yields CASSESGLALNTDTQYF.

This CDR3 is CASSQQAGTGAEAFF. The CDR3 region has the DNA TGTGCCAGCAGTCAGCAGGCCGGGACAGGGGCTGAAGCTTTCTTT. This chain connects TRBV6-8 to TRBJ1-1; 10 nucleotides line up with TRBD1. With 5 bases clipped from V and 6 bases from J, the junction kept 9 bases outside the gene matches. Germline-derived CDR1 and CDR2 are MNHGY and SAAAGT. The CDR3 has 15 amino acids.

This chain uses TRBV12-5 with TRBJ1-5, with TRBD1 matching over 9 bases. The CDR3 runs to 13 residues. The V gene's germline CDR1 is LGHNT and CDR2 FRNRAP. The CDR3 nucleotides are TGTGCCAGCACCACAGGGGGCGGACAGCCCCAGCATTTT. Its translation: CASTTGGGQPQHF.

This chain joins TRBV30 and TRBJ1-2, with 9 bases aligning to TRBD1. V shed 4 bases and J 7 bases; nucleotides not matched to a gene: 7. The CDR3 runs 13 residues. In germline, CDR1 is GTSNPN, CDR2 SVGIG (reference sequence). CDR3 amino acids: CAWKDRGFIGYTF. The CDR3 nucleotides read TGTGCCTGGAAGGACAGGGGTTTTATTGGCTACACCTTC.

This chain joins TRBV15 and TRBJ2-2, with D maybe TRBD2 (7 bases). The CDR3 loop spans 15 amino acids. Per germline, CDR1 LNHNV and CDR2 YYDKDF (reference sequence). Trimming pared 9 bases from V and 1 base from J, leaving 15 bases between. The CDR3 region has the DNA TGTGCCACAGGGGGGAGGGGCCGGAACACCGGGGAGCTGTTTTTT. Amino acid sequence: CATGGRGRNTGELFF.